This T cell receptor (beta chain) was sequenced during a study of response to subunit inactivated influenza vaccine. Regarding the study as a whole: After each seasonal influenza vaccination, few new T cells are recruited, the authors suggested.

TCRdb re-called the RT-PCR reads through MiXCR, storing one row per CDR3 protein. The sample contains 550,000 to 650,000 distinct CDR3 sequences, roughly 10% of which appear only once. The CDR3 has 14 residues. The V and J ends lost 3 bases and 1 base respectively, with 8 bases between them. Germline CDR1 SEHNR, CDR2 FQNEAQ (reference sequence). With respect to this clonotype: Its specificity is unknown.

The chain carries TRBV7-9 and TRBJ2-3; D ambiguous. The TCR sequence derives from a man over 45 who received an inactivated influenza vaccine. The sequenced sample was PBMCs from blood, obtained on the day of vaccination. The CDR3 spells CASSLGFGTDTQYF. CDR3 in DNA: TGTGCCAGCAGCTTGGGGTTTGGCACAGATACGCAGTATTTT.